The 18 T cell receptor beta chains below were found in one sample sequenced in a study of regulatory T cells in long-lasting Graves disease. Time point here: newly diagnosed GD, antithyroid drugs for less than 3 months. PBMC RNA served as the TCR library source. Arm-PCR of CDR3 regions and iRepertoire HTBI primers were used to build TCR beta libraries. Each CDR3 protein is one row after TCRdb ran MiXCR on the multiplex PCR reads. Of approximately 490,000 distinct CDR3 sequences in the sample, around 16% were seen once. The data were also submitted as part of a second study, on T cells in Graves' hyperthyroidism and ophthalmopathy.

The input for sequencing was peripheral blood mononuclear cells (PBMCs), taken at new diagnosis, from a patient treated with antithyroid drugs. Receptors originate from a middle-aged man with Graves disease.

This chain joins TRBV4-1 and TRBJ2-7, with a tentative D call TRBD1 (6 bases). V was clipped by 1 base and J by 5 bases, with 24 bases between them. The CDR3 length is 18 residues. The germline V gene has CDR1 MGHRA and CDR2 YSYEKL. The CDR3: CASSQGIIRPTGFDEQYF. The CDR3 DNA reads TGCGCCAGCAGCCAAGGAATCATCCGACCGACAGGATTTGACGAGCAGTACTTC.

This sequence joins TRBV19 and TRBJ2-5, with 11 bases fitting TRBD2. With V trimmed by 5 bases and J by 1 base, 3 bases remained unmatched. Germline lookup yields CDR1 LNHDA and CDR2 SQIVND (reference sequence). The CDR3 is 15 residues long. The CDR3 DNA reads as TGTGCCAGTAGTGTGACTAGCGGGACCCAAGAGACCCAGTACTTC. Its translation: CASSVTSGTQETQYF.

This clonotype was found many times. The rearrangement links TRBV5-1 to TRBJ2-1, with 8 bases aligning to TRBD2. The CDR3 is 18 residues long. Germline-derived CDR1 and CDR2 are SGHRS and YFSETQ. Trimming took 0 bases from V and 7 from J; bases not matched to a gene: 15. The CDR3 reads CASSLARGGAKRGNEQFF. The CDR3 region has the DNA TGCGCCAGCAGCTTGGCTCGTGGGGGGGCAAAGCGGGGGAATGAGCAGTTCTTC.

This clonotype was seen a few times. CDR3 amino acids: CASQVYSNQPQHF. Written as DNA, the CDR3 is TGTGCCAGCCAGGTTTATAGCAATCAGCCCCAGCATTTT. This chain connects TRBV28 to TRBJ1-5; D not resolved. Germline CDR1 is MDHEN and CDR2 is SYDVKM. This CDR3 is built from 13 residues. Trimming took 8 bases from V and 0 from J, leaving 8 bases between them.

This clonotype was seen many times. This chain connects TRBV4-1 to TRBJ2-5, with TRBD2 matching over 10 bases. Germline CDR1 reads MGHRA; CDR2 reads YSYEKL. There are 17 residues in the CDR3. Losses at the gene ends were 3 bases for V and 4 bases for J; bases not matched to a gene: 11. CDR3 residues: CASSQILAGVSGETQYF. The DNA for the CDR3 is TGCGCCAGCAGCCAGATTCTAGCGGGAGTTTCGGGAGAGACCCAGTACTTC.

This clonotype was found a few times. This chain joins TRBV24-1 and TRBJ2-1, with D tentatively TRBD2 (6 bases). The CDR3 consists of 14 residues. Germline V CDR1 and CDR2: KGHDR, SFDVKD. V was pared by 2 bases and J by 9 bases, with 13 bases between. The CDR3 region is CATSDSPGLSEQFF. The CDR3 nucleotides are TGTGCCACCAGTGATTCTCCGGGACTTAGTGAGCAGTTCTTC.

The chain recombines TRBV10-3 with TRBJ2-3; D ambiguous. The CDR3 runs 12 residues. Trimming stripped 0 bases from V and 6 bases from J, with 4 bases between. Per the germline V gene, CDR1 is ENHRY and CDR2 is SYGVKD. CDR3 DNA: TGTGCCATCAGTGAGTCCGCGGATACGCAGTATTTT. Translating gives CAISESADTQYF.

This clonotype was detected ten times or more. The chain joins TRBV10-3 to TRBJ2-7, with 12 bases that match TRBD2. This CDR3 has 15 residues. J lost 4 bases, V lost 6 bases, and 7 bases had no gene match. The germline V gene encodes CDR1 ENHRY and CDR2 SYGVKD. Written as DNA, the CDR3 is TGTGCCATCAGCTTGACTAGCGGGAGTATGTACGAGCAGTACTTC. Translation gives CAISLTSGSMYEQYF.

The chain has TRBV28 and TRBJ2-2; 11 bases align to TRBD2. The V gene end was trimmed by 4 bases and the J gene end by 7 bases; junction bases not matched to a gene: 8. The CDR3 contains 16 residues. Germline CDR1 MDHEN, CDR2 SYDVKM. CDR3 loop: CASSSRLAGKVGELFF. DNA of the CDR3: TGTGCCAGCAGTTCTCGACTAGCGGGAAAGGTCGGGGAGCTGTTTTTT. The full variable domain, completed using reference TRBV28 and TRBJ2-2, is DVKVTQSSRYLVKRTGEKVFLECVQDMDHENMFWYRQDPGLGLRLIYFSYDVKMKEKGDIPEGYSVSREKKERFSLILESASTNQTSMYLCASSSRLAGKVGELFFGEGSRLTVL.

This clonotype has a handful of counts. The J gene is TRBJ1-1, the V gene TRBV2; D perhaps matches TRBD1 (6 bases). CDR1 and CDR2 from the germline V gene are SNHLY and FYNNEI. Deletions cut 6 bases from V and 1 base from J, with 12 bases between. This CDR3 has 14 amino acids. The CDR3 sequence is CASRQGTENTEAFF. DNA for the CDR3: TGTGCCAGCAGGCAGGGGACGGAGAACACTGAAGCTTTCTTT.

This clonotype was counted between two and nine times. The chain is built from TRBV20-1 and TRBJ1-6; perhaps TRBD1 as D (5 bases). V gave up 3 bases and J gave up 6 bases, with 12 bases separating them. Germline lookup yields CDR1 DFQATT and CDR2 SNEGSKA (reference sequence). The CDR3 runs to 14 residues. CDR3 sequence (DNA): TGCAGTGCTAGCACGGCAGGGTTTAATTCACCCCTCCACTTT. The encoded protein is CSASTAGFNSPLHF.

This clonotype was seen repeatedly, ten times or more. V and J are TRBV20-1 and TRBJ2-1; 10 bases agree with TRBD2. Per the germline V gene, CDR1 is DFQATT and CDR2 is SNEGSKA (reference sequence). CDR3 length: 15 amino acids. The trim removed 6 bases at V and 8 bases at J, leaving 13 bases unmatched. The CDR3 reads CSAYLKAGGLDEQFF. The CDR3 DNA reads TGCAGTGCCTATTTGAAAGCGGGAGGGCTAGATGAGCAGTTCTTC.

This clonotype showed up many times. CDR3 residues: CASRKRPGQKNTEAFF. The CDR3 region has the DNA TGTGCCAGCAGGAAAAGGCCGGGACAGAAGAACACTGAAGCTTTCTTT. The rearrangement joins TRBV7-9 to TRBJ1-1, with TRBD1 matching 7 bases. CDR1 and CDR2 (germline): SEHNR, FQNEAQ (reference sequence). With 6 bases clipped from V and 1 base from J, the junction kept 11 bases outside the gene matches. The CDR3 extends over 16 amino acids. Full variable domain (rest looked up from reference TRBV7-9 and TRBJ1-1): DTGVSQNPRHKITKRGQNVTFRCDPISEHNRLYWYRQTLGQGPEFLTYFQNEAQLEKSRLLSDRFSAERPKGSFSTLEIQRTEQGDSAMYLCASRKRPGQKNTEAFFGQGTRLTVV.

This clonotype occurred a few times. The chain is built from TRBV29-1 and TRBJ1-3; a possible D gene is TRBD1 (5 bases). The length of the CDR3 is 12 residues. Germline V lookup: CDR1 SQVTM, CDR2 ANQGSEA. Trimming stripped 4 bases from V and 4 bases from J, with 8 bases between. The CDR3 DNA reads TGCAGCGTTGGACAGAGAGGAAACACCATATATTTT. Translating it yields CSVGQRGNTIYF.

V gene TRBV25-1 combines with J gene TRBJ2-7; 7 bases are shared with TRBD2. V lost 7 bases, J lost 2 bases, and 8 bases stayed unmatched. Germline V lookup: CDR1 MGHDK, CDR2 SYGVNS. This CDR3 has 14 amino acids. In DNA form, the CDR3 reads TGTGCCAGCACCCGAGGCGGGGGTCCCTACGAGCAGTACTTC. Protein sequence: CASTRGGGPYEQYF.

The rearrangement uses TRBV28 and TRBJ2-5, with 7 bases identical to TRBD2. The CDR3 consists of 15 residues. The V segment lost 3 bases and the J segment 5 bases; nucleotides outside the gene matches: 9. The germline CDR1 and CDR2 sequences are MDHEN and SYDVKM. Here the CDR3 reads CASSFTHAGRETQYF. CDR3 DNA: TGTGCCAGCAGTTTTACCCATGCCGGGAGGGAGACCCAGTACTTC.

V and J are TRBV5-5 and TRBJ1-4, with unresolved D. Per the germline V gene, CDR1 is SGHKS and CDR2 is YYEKEE (reference sequence). The ends were cut back, 4 bases at V and 8 bases at J, with 15 bases in the middle. This CDR3 region has 14 residues. CDR3 in amino acids: CASSLRTRGEKLFF. DNA of the CDR3: TGTGCCAGCAGCCTAAGGACCCGAGGCGAAAAACTGTTTTTT.

This clonotype was detected ten times or more. The rearrangement uses TRBV11-3 and TRBJ2-7; 9 nucleotides align to TRBD1. The V and J ends lost 5 bases and 4 bases, in that order; junction bases with no gene match: 6. Germline V CDR1 and CDR2: SGHNT, YENEEA. This CDR3 is 14 amino acids long. This CDR3 reads CASSRGQGQYEQYF. CDR3 DNA sequence: TGTGCCAGCAGCCGCGGACAGGGGCAATACGAGCAGTACTTC. The full variable domain, rest sourced from reference TRBV11-3 and TRBJ2-7, is EAGVVQSPRYKIIEKKQPVAFWCNPISGHNTLYWYLQNLGQGPELLIRYENEEAVDDSQLPKDRFSAERLKGVDSTLKIQPAELGDSAVYLCASSRGQGQYEQYFGPGTRLTVT.